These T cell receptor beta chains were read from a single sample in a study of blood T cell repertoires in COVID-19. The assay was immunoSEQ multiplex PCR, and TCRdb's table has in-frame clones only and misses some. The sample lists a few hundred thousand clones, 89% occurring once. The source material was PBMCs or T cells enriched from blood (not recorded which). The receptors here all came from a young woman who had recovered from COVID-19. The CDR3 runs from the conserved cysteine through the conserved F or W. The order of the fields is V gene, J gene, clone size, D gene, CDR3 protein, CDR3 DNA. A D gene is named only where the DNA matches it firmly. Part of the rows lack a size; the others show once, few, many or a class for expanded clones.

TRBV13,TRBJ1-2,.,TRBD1,CASSGTGGFNYGYTF,TGTGCCAGCAGCGGCACAGGGGGCTTTAACTATGGCTACACCTTC
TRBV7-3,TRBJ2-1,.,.,CASSDDRTSYNEQFF,TGTGCCAGCAGCGACGACAGAACCTCCTACAATGAGCAGTTCTTC
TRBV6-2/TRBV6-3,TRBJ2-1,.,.,CASSRPDLLHAEQFF,TGTGCCAGCAGTCGTCCGGACTTACTACATGCTGAGCAGTTCTTC
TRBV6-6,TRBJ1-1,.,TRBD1,CASRTNRGVGNTEAFF,TGTGCCAGCAGAACAAACAGGGGAGTGGGAAACACTGAAGCTTTCTTT
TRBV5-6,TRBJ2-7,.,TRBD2,CASSSPKAGEFYEQYF,TGTGCCAGCAGTTCGCCCAAAGCGGGAGAATTTTACGAGCAGTACTTC
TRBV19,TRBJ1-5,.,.,CASSEAGNQPQHF,TGTGCCAGTAGTGAGGCAGGGAATCAGCCCCAGCATTTT
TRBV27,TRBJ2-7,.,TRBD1,CASSSPDRDPYEQYF,TGTGCCAGCAGTTCCCCGGACAGGGACCCCTACGAGCAGTACTTC
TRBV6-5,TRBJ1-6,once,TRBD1,CASSLGQGVSPLHF,TGTGCCAGCAGTCTGGGACAGGGGGTATCACCCCTCCACTTT
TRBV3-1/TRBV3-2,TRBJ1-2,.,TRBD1,CASSHGTGRANYGYTF,TGTGCCAGCAGCCACGGGACAGGCCGGGCTAACTATGGCTACACCTTC
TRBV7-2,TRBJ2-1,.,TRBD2,CASSSIAGSYNEQFF,TGTGCCAGCAGCTCCATAGCGGGTTCATACAATGAGCAGTTCTTC
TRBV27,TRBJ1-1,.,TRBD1,CASSPRTGLTEAFF,TGTGCCAGCAGTCCTCGGACAGGGCTCACTGAAGCTTTCTTT